This TCR beta chain is drawn from a study of sequential checkpoint blockade in melanoma. Sequencing was performed with immunoSEQ multiplex PCR; in TCRdb, only in-frame clones are kept and a portion is missing. The data show fewer than 40,000 clones, about 88% seen once. Stated treatment: randomized to nivolumab then ipilimumab (arm A) or the reverse (arm B). Live CD3+CD8+ CD19− CD56− cells were sorted from PBMCs. The CDR3 covers 14 residues. Germline CDR1 reads SGHTA; CDR2 reads FQGTGA. V lost 8 bases to trimming and J lost 1 base; unmatched junction nucleotides: 2. The sequence came from a human donor with melanoma. V is TRBV7-3 and J is TRBJ2-5, with TRBD2 matching over 12 bases. The material sequenced was CD8+ T cells sorted from blood (inferred from file names), taken from a patient given nivolumab and ipilimumab in sequence. The CDR3 spells CASSTSGSQETQYF. In nucleotides, the CDR3 is TGTGCCAGCTCGACTAGCGGGAGCCAAGAGACCCAGTACTTC.